The present T cell receptor (beta chain) was sequenced within a study of blood T cell repertoires in COVID-19. Study details: Donors in the United States, Italy and Spain gave samples during acute or convalescent COVID-19. T cells, B-cell-depleted T cells, or PBMCs supplied cDNA or gDNA.

Germline values: CDR1 LNHDA, CDR2 SQIVND (reference sequence). With 4 bases removed from V and 1 base from J, the gap between germline ends came to 24 bases. CDR3 length: 19 residues. Original methodology: Estimation of nucleated cell counts relied on the amplification of reference gene primers. The table came from immunoSEQ multiplex PCR; TCRdb's copy has only in-frame clones and leaves some out. V and J calls and clone size are those listed in that table; D and trimming were worked out from the DNA. Of some 65,000 clones listed, 65% to 90% were seen once; the top ten hold 2.5% to 3%. This TCR was sampled from an elderly man with acute or convalescent COVID-19. Sequenced: peripheral blood. J is TRBJ2-3 and V is TRBV19, with TRBD1 as a possible D gene (6 bases). The CDR3 DNA sequence: TGTGCCAGTAGTAGTGAGGGGGATTCAGGGTCCCCCCGCACAGATACGCAGTATTTT. Translating gives CASSSEGDSGSPRTDTQYF.